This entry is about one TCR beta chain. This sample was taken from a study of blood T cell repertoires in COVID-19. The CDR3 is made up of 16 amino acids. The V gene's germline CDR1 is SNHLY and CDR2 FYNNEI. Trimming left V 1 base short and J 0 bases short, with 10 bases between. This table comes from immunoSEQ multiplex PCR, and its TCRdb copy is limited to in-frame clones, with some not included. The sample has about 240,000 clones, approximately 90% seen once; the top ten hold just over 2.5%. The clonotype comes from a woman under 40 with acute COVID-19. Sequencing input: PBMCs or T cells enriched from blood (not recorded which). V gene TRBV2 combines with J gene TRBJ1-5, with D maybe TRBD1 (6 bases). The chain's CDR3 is CASSEGWTVSNQPQHF. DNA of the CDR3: TGTGCCAGCAGTGAAGGTTGGACAGTTAGCAATCAGCCCCAGCATTTT.